The T cell receptor beta chain described here comes from a study of control samples from healthy donors and cancer patients. Sequenced by immunoSEQ multiplex PCR; TCRdb stores in-frame clones only, minus some. Of roughly 450,000 clones listed, about nine tenths are singletons. The CDR3 sequence is 15 residues long. The trim removed 5 bases at V and 4 bases at J, leaving 6 bases unmatched. CDR1 and CDR2 from the germline V gene are MDHEN and SYDVKM. Sequences were obtained from PBMCs. The chain has TRBV28 and TRBJ1-5; 9 bases line up with TRBD1. This receptor was taken from a man in his forties with head and neck cancer. The CDR3 reads CASSKTGGGNQPQHF. The DNA for the CDR3 is TGTGCCAGCAGTAAAACAGGGGGCGGAAATCAGCCCCAGCATTTT.